A single sample is the source of the 26 T cell receptor beta chains below, sequenced in a study of blood T cell repertoires in COVID-19. Some clones are missing from TCRdb's copy, which holds only in-frame ones; the method was immunoSEQ multiplex PCR. In the table there are fewer than 300,000 clones, approximately 82% of which are singletons. The specimen sequenced was peripheral blood. These receptors all stem from a woman aged 70-85 years with active or convalescent COVID-19.

CDR3 DNA: TGTGCCAGCAGGCAGTTCTCCGTTTCAGATACGCAGTATTTT. This translates into CASRQFSVSDTQYF. This sequence joins TRBV3-1 (or the pseudogene TRBV3-2) and TRBJ2-3, with D unresolved. This CDR3 has 14 amino acids. Germline CDR1 is LGHDT and CDR2 is YNNKEL (reference sequence). The V end was cut by 6 bases, the J end by 4 bases, with 14 bases between.

The chain carries TRBV5-1 and TRBJ2-1, with TRBD2 identical over 7 bases. With 1 base clipped from V and 10 bases from J, the junction kept 5 bases outside the gene matches. Looked up from germline, CDR1 is SGHRS and CDR2 is YFSETQ. This CDR3 has 13 residues. CDR3 coding DNA: TGCGCCAGCAGCTTGAGGCGGGAGATAGAGCAGTTCTTC. This codes for CASSLRREIEQFF.

The chain uses TRBV19 and TRBJ2-1; 11 nucleotides agree with TRBD1. Germline values: CDR1 LNHDA, CDR2 SQIVND (reference sequence). V gave up 4 bases and J gave up 6 bases; unmatched junction bases: 8. This CDR3 comprises 16 residues. CDR3 region: CASSRRGQGASNEQFF. The CDR3 region has the DNA TGTGCCAGTAGTAGGAGAGGACAGGGGGCATCCAATGAGCAGTTCTTC.

CDR3: CASSPMGEEQFF. CDR3 in DNA: TGTGCCAGCTCACCGATGGGAGAGGAGCAGTTCTTC. J is TRBJ2-1 and V is TRBV18; a possible D gene is TRBD2 (5 bases). The CDR3 loop spans 12 amino acids. The V and J ends lost 3 bases and 10 bases respectively, with 10 bases between them. Per germline, CDR1 KGHSH and CDR2 LQKENI.

The chain uses TRBV18 and TRBJ1-3; 9 bases match TRBD1. Losses at the gene ends were 3 bases for V and 4 bases for J; bases not matched to a gene: 19. The CDR3 runs to 20 residues. The germline gives CDR1 KGHSH, CDR2 LQKENI. The chain's CDR3 is CASSPTTGTGSRQRGNTIYF. The CDR3 region has the DNA TGTGCCAGCTCACCTACAACCGGGACAGGGAGCCGACAGCGAGGAAACACCATATATTTT.

Of note for this clone: This same CDR3 is encoded by further DNA sequences in the sample. The chain links TRBV5-4 to TRBJ1-2, with D tentatively TRBD1 (5 bases). Trimming stripped 4 bases from V and 1 base from J, with 8 bases between. This CDR3 has 13 residues. Germline V lookup: CDR1 SGHNT, CDR2 YYREEE (reference sequence). CDR3 coding DNA: TGTGCCAGCAGCCTCCAGGGTAACTATGGCTACACCTTC. It codes for CASSLQGNYGYTF.

This clone was seen only once. The gene calls are TRBV24-1 and TRBJ2-1, with TRBD2 identical over 10 bases. This CDR3 region has 17 residues. V trimming: 4 bases; J trimming: 7 bases; junction bases outside the gene matches: 12. The germline CDR1 and CDR2 sequences are KGHDR and SFDVKD. The DNA of the CDR3 is TGTGCCACCAGTGAGCGCCGCGGACTAGCGGAAGCTAATGAGCAGTTCTTC. Amino acid sequence: CATSERRGLAEANEQFF.

This clone has only one observation. The chain links TRBV29-1 to TRBJ1-2; possibly TRBD1 for D (5 bases). V dropped 3 bases and J dropped 8 bases, with 16 bases sitting between them. The CDR3 extends over 13 amino acids. Germline V lookup: CDR1 SQVTM, CDR2 ANQGSEA. CDR3 DNA sequence: TGCAGCGTTGATTTCGGCAGGGAGGACGGCTACACCTTC. This sequence encodes CSVDFGREDGYTF.

J is TRBJ1-5 and V is TRBV19; weak D call: TRBD1 (6 bases). The CDR3 is made up of 16 amino acids. From germline, CDR1 is LNHDA and CDR2 SQIVND (reference sequence). Trimming took off 3 bases at V and 4 bases at J, with 16 bases between the two ends. Here the CDR3 DNA reads TGTGCCAGTAGTATCCTCGGGGGGGCTAAGAATCAGCCCCAGCATTTT. It encodes CASSILGGAKNQPQHF.

The CDR3 nucleotides are TGCGCCAGCAGTTACCAGCAAGGAGGAGAGACCCAGTACTTC. It specifies CASSYQQGGETQYF. The V call is TRBV5-1, the J call TRBJ2-5; TRBD2 might be the D (5 bases). The length of the CDR3 is 14 residues. V was shortened by 5 bases and J by 4 bases, with 15 bases between the two germline ends. Looked up from germline, CDR1 is SGHRS and CDR2 is YFSETQ.

The chain employs TRBV6-5 and TRBJ2-7, with 8 bases fitting TRBD1. J lost 3 bases, V lost 2 bases, and 9 bases had no gene match. Germline V gives CDR1 MNHEY, CDR2 SVGAGI. This CDR3 comprises 16 residues. The CDR3 nucleotides read TGTGCCAGCAGTTACGGCCGGACAGGGCACCTCTACGAGCAGTACTTC. Translated, it gives CASSYGRTGHLYEQYF.

The rearrangement links TRBV11-2 to TRBJ2-3, with D perhaps matching TRBD1 (6 bases). The CDR3 sequence is 15 residues long. Trimming cost V 3 bases and J 1 base, with 11 bases left between them. CDR1 and CDR2 (germline): SGHAT, FQNNGV. CDR3 residues: CASSLGAARTDTQYF. The CDR3 nucleotides read TGTGCCAGCAGCTTGGGGGCAGCTCGCACAGATACGCAGTATTTT.

V is TRBV5-8 and J is TRBJ1-1; D is unclear. Trimming shortened V by 0 bases and J by 1 base, and 16 bases separated the two germline ends. The CDR3 spans 17 residues. Germline V gives CDR1 SGHTS, CDR2 YDEGEE. CDR3 loop: CASSLGRYLGGNTEAFF. CDR3 sequence (DNA): TGTGCCAGCAGCTTGGGAAGATATCTAGGAGGGAACACTGAAGCTTTCTTT.

V usage is TRBV11-2 and J usage is TRBJ2-5; D unresolved. Trimming removed 2 bases from V and 1 base from J, with 8 bases in between. The CDR3 runs 14 residues. Germline CDR1 and CDR2: SGHAT and FQNNGV. As DNA, the CDR3 is TGTGCCAGCAGCTTAATGTTACTCCAAGAGACCCAGTACTTC. The encoded protein is CASSLMLLQETQYF.

V and J are TRBV6-6 and TRBJ2-7; TRBD2 matches at 7 bases. CDR3 length: 12 residues. The germline V gene has CDR1 MNHNY and CDR2 SVGAGI (reference sequence). The V gene end was trimmed by 6 bases and the J gene end by 5 bases; junction bases not matched to a gene: 4. Here the CDR3 reads CASSTGGHEQYF. CDR3 coding DNA: TGTGCCAGCAGCACGGGGGGTCACGAGCAGTACTTC.

The sample holds a few counts of this clone. CDR3 in amino acids: CASSSGTSEVSEQFF. In DNA form, the CDR3 reads TGCGCCAGCAGCTCCGGGACTAGTGAAGTCAGCGAGCAGTTCTTC. The chain links TRBV5-1 to TRBJ2-1; 8 bases line up with TRBD2. The CDR3 length is 15 residues. The germline V gene has CDR1 SGHRS and CDR2 YFSETQ. V shed 3 bases, J shed 10 bases, and the junction held 12 bases outside the gene matches.

V gene TRBV2 combines with J gene TRBJ1-5, with no clear D. The CDR3 runs 13 residues. From germline, CDR1 is SNHLY and CDR2 FYNNEI. Trimming took 1 base from V and 3 from J, leaving 4 bases between them. CDR3 sequence: CASSEDYNQPQHF. CDR3 DNA sequence: TGTGCCAGCAGTGAAGACTACAATCAGCCCCAGCATTTT.

The chain has TRBV7-2 and TRBJ1-2; the D gene is possibly TRBD1 (5 bases). Per the germline V gene, CDR1 is SGHTA and CDR2 is FQGNSA. CDR3 size: 13 residues. The V and J ends lost 4 bases and 8 bases respectively, with 14 bases between them. CDR3 DNA: TGTGCCAGCAGCTCCACCAGGGAGGGAGGCTACACCTTC. It specifies CASSSTREGGYTF. Together with reference TRBV7-2 and TRBJ1-2, the CDR3 gives the full variable domain: GAGVSQSPSNKVTEKGKDVELRCDPISGHTALYWYRQSLGQGLEFLIYFQGNSAPDKSGLPSDRFSAERTGGSVSTLTIQRTQQEDSAVYLCASSSTREGGYTFGSGTRLTVV.

In the case of this clone: Compared with germline, one end of the junction differs, possibly owing to a read error. The CDR3 bases are TGCGCCAGCAGCTTGGAGGAGGGATTTAGTGGCCACTTC. Its protein product is CASSLEEGFSGHF. The chain uses TRBV5-1 and TRBJ2-7; a weak D match, TRBD2 (6 bases). The CDR3 length is 13 residues. Germline lookup yields CDR1 SGHRS and CDR2 YFSETQ. The full variable domain, completed using reference TRBV5-1 and TRBJ2-7, is KAGVTQTPRYLIKTRGQQVTLSCSPISGHRSVSWYQQTPGQGLQFLFEYFSETQRNKGNFPGRFSGRQFSNSRSEMNVSTLELGDSALYLCASSLEEGFSGHFGPGTRLTVT.

With regard to this clone: This specimen includes other DNA sequences encoding the same CDR3. The chain combines TRBV7-2 with TRBJ1-2; D unclear. CDR1 and CDR2 (germline): SGHTA, FQGNSA. This CDR3 spans 14 amino acids. V was cut by 2 bases and J by 4 bases, with 11 bases left in between. The CDR3 loop is CASSLSPGAYGYTF. The DNA of the CDR3 is TGTGCCAGCAGCTTATCACCGGGAGCCTATGGCTACACCTTC.

V usage is TRBV4-3 and J usage is TRBJ1-1, with D hard to call. The CDR3 is 16 residues long. Germline CDR1 reads LGHNA; CDR2 reads YSLEER. Between the trimmed V and J ends, which lost 0 bases and 4 bases, there was a span of 15 bases. For the CDR3, the DNA is TGCGCCAGCAGCCAAGACCACGCTGAGGGAACCACTGAAGCTTTCTTT. Translated, it gives CASSQDHAEGTTEAFF.

The chain combines TRBV5-1 with TRBJ2-7; TRBD1 aligns across 8 bases. The V gene's germline CDR1 is SGHRS and CDR2 YFSETQ. The V and J ends lost 1 base and 3 bases, in that order; junction bases with no gene match: 12. This CDR3 region has 17 residues. DNA for the CDR3: TGCGCCAGCAGCTTGTATGTTGGGGACAGGATGATCTACGAGCAGTACTTC. It codes for CASSLYVGDRMIYEQYF. The full variable domain, completed using reference TRBV5-1 and TRBJ2-7, is KAGVTQTPRYLIKTRGQQVTLSCSPISGHRSVSWYQQTPGQGLQFLFEYFSETQRNKGNFPGRFSGRQFSNSRSEMNVSTLELGDSALYLCASSLYVGDRMIYEQYFGPGTRLTVT.

The sample holds a few counts of this clone. This sequence joins TRBV5-1 and TRBJ2-7, with 13 bases lining up with TRBD2. V trimming: 7 bases; J trimming: 7 bases; junction bases outside the gene matches: 5. The CDR3 contains 13 residues. Germline values: CDR1 SGHRS, CDR2 YFSETQ. CDR3 residues: CASGLAGAQEQYF. The DNA of the CDR3 is TGCGCCAGCGGACTAGCGGGGGCTCAGGAGCAGTACTTC.

CDR3: CASSMVAGGTDTQYF. CDR3 nucleotide sequence: TGTGCCAGTAGTATGGTCGCAGGGGGCACAGATACGCAGTATTTT. V and J are TRBV19 and TRBJ2-3; possibly TRBD1 for D (6 bases). Trimming took 3 bases from V and 1 from J, leaving 11 bases between them. The CDR3 length is 15 residues. From germline, CDR1 is LNHDA and CDR2 SQIVND (reference sequence). Looking up the rest from reference TRBV19 and TRBJ2-3 gives the full variable domain: DGGITQSPKYLFRKEGQNVTLSCEQNLNHDAMYWYRQDPGQGLRLIYYSQIVNDFQKGDIAEGYSVSREKKESFPLTVTSAQKNPTAFYLCASSMVAGGTDTQYFGPGTRLTVL.

V is TRBV28 and J is TRBJ1-1; D may be TRBD1 (5 bases). Germline V gene lookup returns CDR1 MDHEN and CDR2 SYDVKM. CDR3 length equals 13 residues. Trimming took 3 bases from V and 6 from J, leaving 11 bases between them. The DNA of the CDR3 is TGTGCCAGCAGTTTGCTGGGGGGGTCTGAAGCTTTCTTT. Its translation is CASSLLGGSEAFF.

This chain links TRBV5-1 with TRBJ1-2; 7 positions match TRBD1. The CDR3 covers 12 residues. Germline CDR1 is SGHRS and CDR2 is YFSETQ. With V trimmed by 4 bases and J by 8 bases, 5 bases remained unmatched. CDR3: CASSPDRAGYTF. Written as DNA, the CDR3 is TGCGCCAGCAGCCCCGACAGGGCGGGCTACACCTTC.